This TCR beta chain was sequenced for a study of T cell responses to AZD1222 COVID-19 vaccine. Turning to the study itself: Pooling was applied to second doses at about 4 or about 12 weeks.

Profiling relied on immunoSEQ multiplex PCR, and the TCRdb table lists in-frame clones only, not all of them. Counted here are about 97,000 clones, more than 85% occurring once; the ten biggest clones make up approximately 15%. Trimming removed 2 bases at V and 0 bases at J, with 10 bases between. Per the germline V gene, CDR1 is SGHTA and CDR2 is FQGTGA. The CDR3 runs 15 residues. This clone was counted between two and nine times. Its cognate antigen is unknown. Study observations and caveats: The sample set comprised mostly white British donors with more females, and clonal diversity was possibly underestimated. Only a handful of individuals given AZD1222 were seropositive at baseline. A reported finding is that nearly half of spike-specific TCRs target unmutated variant regions.

The sequencing used peripheral blood, collected on day 0 of AZD1222 vaccination. This receptor was taken from an adult in good health. The V gene is TRBV7-3, the J gene TRBJ2-5; TRBD2 is a possible D gene (5 bases). CDR3 sequence: CASSLLPGYQETQYF. CDR3 nucleotide sequence: TGTGCCAGCAGCTTACTCCCGGGATACCAAGAGACCCAGTACTTC.